A single sample is the source of the 29 T cell receptor beta chains below, sequenced in a study of T cells in women clearing cervical HPV infection. The protocol was immunoSEQ multiplex PCR, while the TCRdb copy is restricted to in-frame clones and leaves out a portion. The specimen's table records 10,000 to 15,000 clones. The material sequenced was blood buffy coat. These TCRs come from a woman between 18 and 70 years old with a cervical HPV16 infection that either progressed to CIN3+ or cleared (not recorded which).

To note about this clone: The CDR3 goes on 3 residues after the read ends, and that part is filled in from the germline J gene. This sequence joins TRBV30 and TRBJ1-4; TRBD1 is a possible D gene (6 bases). Trimming took 3 bases from V and 5 from J, leaving 16 bases between them. Germline lookup yields CDR1 GTSNPN and CDR2 SVGIG (reference sequence). This CDR3 region has 15 residues. Incomplete CDR3 DNA: TGTGCCTGGAGCACCCCAGGGGTGGGGAATGAAAAA. Translated, it gives CAWSTPGVGNEK. The CDR3 in full is CAWSTPGVGNEKLFF. Looking up the rest from reference TRBV30 and TRBJ1-4 gives the full variable domain: SQTIHQWPATLVQPVGSPLSLECTVEGTSNPNLYWYRQAAGRGLQLLFYSVGIGQISSEVPQNLSASRPQDRQFILSSKKLLLSDSGFYLCAWSTPGVGNEKLFFGSGTQLSVL.

Turning to this clone: The read comes to an end 3 residues before the CDR3 does, leaving the germline J gene to fill in the end. The chain recombines TRBV5-6 with TRBJ2-3; D unresolved. The CDR3 covers 14 residues. The ends were cut back, 2 bases at V and 5 bases at J, with 12 bases in the middle. CDR1 is SGHDT and CDR2 is YYEEEE in the germline V gene. The sequenced part of the CDR3 DNA is TGTGCCAGCAGCTTACGAAGGCTGAGAGATACG. As protein: CASSLRRLRDT. Given in full, the CDR3 is CASSLRRLRDTQYF.

With respect to this clone: With the read ending 3 residues before the CDR3 end, the germline J gene is used to fill in that end. The chain links TRBV5-1 to TRBJ2-1; 12 bases match TRBD2. Trimming removed 0 bases from V and 5 bases from J; junction bases left unmatched: 0. The CDR3 runs to 15 residues. Germline-derived CDR1 and CDR2 are SGHRS and YFSETQ. Incomplete CDR3 DNA: TGCGCCAGCAGCTTGGGGACTAGCGGGGACAATGAG. Translating it yields CASSLGTSGDNE. The CDR3 reads in full as CASSLGTSGDNEQFF.

About this clone: The read terminates 3 residues before the CDR3 end, so the remaining end is supplied by the germline J gene. The chain has TRBV28 and TRBJ2-1; D possibly corresponds to TRBD2 (5 bases). V was trimmed by 2 bases and J by 5 bases, leaving 19 bases between them. This CDR3 region has 17 residues. Germline loops: CDR1 MDHEN, CDR2 SYDVKM. CDR3 DNA, as far as it was read: TGTGCCAGCAGTTTACTAGTCCGGGGTCCCCAAAACAATGAG. This encodes CASSLLVRGPQNNE. The full-length CDR3 reads as CASSLLVRGPQNNEQFF.

A note on this clone: The read stops 3 residues short of the end of the CDR3; the missing end is completed from the germline J gene. The chain employs TRBV2 and TRBJ2-7; 7 bases line up with TRBD2. Germline CDR1 SNHLY, CDR2 FYNNEI. Losses at the gene ends were 5 bases for V and 6 bases for J; bases not matched to a gene: 10. The CDR3 spans 14 residues. The CDR3 region is CASSLTLTGGEQYF. The sequenced CDR3 bases are TGTGCCAGCAGTTTAACCCTAACGGGGGGCGAG.

Points on this clone: The CDR3 end falls 3 residues outside the read, so it is completed with the germline J gene. The chain employs TRBV20-1 and TRBJ2-3, with 10 bases fitting TRBD2. Germline CDR1 is DFQATT and CDR2 is SNEGSKA (reference sequence). CDR3 length equals 14 residues. After removal of 4 bases from V and 3 bases from J, the junction contained 4 bases not matched to a gene. The CDR3 region is CSATAGGRTDTQYF. CDR3 bases read: TGCAGTGCTACAGCGGGGGGGCGAACAGATACG.

About this clone: The CDR3 end lies 3 residues beyond the end of the read and is filled in from the germline J gene. The rearrangement joins TRBV12-3 or TRBV12-4 to TRBJ1-2; TRBD1 aligns across 7 bases. After removal of 8 bases from V and 4 bases from J, the junction contained 4 bases not matched to a gene. This CDR3 comprises 12 residues. This CDR3 reads CASRRDSYGYTF. CDR3 DNA (partial): TGTGCCAGCCGCCGGGACAGCTATGGC.

This clone registers medium-sized by frequency. The sequenced fragment ends 3 residues before the CDR3 boundary, so the rest is inferred from the germline J gene. The chain links TRBV5-6 to TRBJ1-2, with a tentative D call TRBD1 (6 bases). Trimming left V 4 bases short and J 2 bases short, with 15 bases between. The CDR3 is made up of 15 amino acids. The V gene's germline CDR1 is SGHDT and CDR2 YYEEEE. The CDR3 protein is CASSLPPGQNYGYTF. The covered CDR3 bases are TGTGCCAGCAGCCTACCCCCCGGACAGAACTATGGC.

Notes on this clone: Read coverage stops 3 residues before the CDR3 terminus; the germline J gene supplies the remainder. This rearrangement joins TRBV5-4 to TRBJ1-6; D remains unclear. Germline V gene data show CDR1 as SGHNT and CDR2 as YYREEE (reference sequence). V was trimmed by 0 bases and J by 0 bases, leaving 7 bases between them. This CDR3 has 16 amino acids. This chain's CDR3 is CASSLDRFSYNSPLHF. The CDR3 bases that were read are TGTGCCAGCAGCTTGGACAGATTCTCCTATAATTCACCC.

Comments on this clone: The sequence runs out 3 residues before the end of the CDR3; the remainder is reconstructed from the germline J gene. The chain joins TRBV24-1 to TRBJ2-1; 8 bases align to TRBD1. V lost 2 bases and J lost 2; bases outside the gene matches: 4. Germline-derived CDR1 and CDR2 are KGHDR and SFDVKD. The CDR3 is 16 residues long. This CDR3 reads CATSDSDRGTYNEQFF. The sequenced part of the CDR3 DNA is TGTGCCACCAGTGATTCCGACAGGGGCACCTACAATGAG.

As for this clone: Coverage ceases 3 residues before the CDR3 finishes, and the germline J gene fills in the end. The rearrangement joins TRBV5-1 to TRBJ2-5; 7 nucleotides match TRBD2. The CDR3 has 16 amino acids. The V segment lost 1 base and the J segment 3 bases; nucleotides outside the gene matches: 9. Germline assignment: CDR1 SGHRS and CDR2 YFSETQ. Incomplete CDR3 DNA: TGCGCCAGCAGCTTGAGCCCCGCTAGCGGTGAAGAGACC. Translation gives CASSLSPASGEET. In full, the CDR3 is CASSLSPASGEETQYF.

In regard to this clone: Coverage ceases 3 residues before the CDR3 finishes, and the germline J gene fills in the end. The chain carries TRBV7-9 and TRBJ2-6; 7 nucleotides align to TRBD1. CDR1 and CDR2 from the germline V gene are SEHNR and FQNEAQ (reference sequence). The junction had 5 bases not matched to a gene; V was cut back by 5 bases and J by 4 bases. CDR3 size: 15 residues. The CDR3 spells CASSVDRAGANVLTF. The covered CDR3 bases are TGTGCCAGCAGCGTCGACAGGGCCGGGGCCAACGTC.

Points on this clone: Germline and junction disagree at one end, which may indicate a read error. The read is 3 residues too short to cover the CDR3 end, so that end is filled in from the germline J gene. The rearrangement joins TRBV7-7 to TRBJ2-5; 15 nucleotides match TRBD2. In germline, CDR1 is SSHAT, CDR2 FNYEAQ (reference sequence). CDR3 length equals 18 residues. The sequenced part of the CDR3 DNA is TGTGCTAGCAGCTTATCCCCCGTGGGACTAGCGGGGGGAGAGACC. It codes for CASSLSPVGLAGGET. The CDR3, in full, reads CASSLSPVGLAGGETQYF.

Regarding this clone: The CDR3 goes on 3 residues after the read ends, and that part is filled in from the germline J gene. The V call is TRBV6-2 or TRBV6-3, the J call TRBJ2-3; 13 positions agree with TRBD2. V shed 6 bases and J 0 bases; nucleotides not matched to a gene: 3. This CDR3 comprises 16 residues. Germline CDR1 and CDR2: MNHEY and SVGEGT. CDR3 loop: CASRTSGGSSTDTQYF. The DNA read from the CDR3 is TGTGCCAGCAGGACTAGCGGGGGGTCTAGCACAGATACG.

This clone registers large by frequency. The sequence runs out 3 residues before the end of the CDR3; the remainder is reconstructed from the germline J gene. This chain uses TRBV7-3 with TRBJ2-2; a weak D match, TRBD2 (5 bases). The V gene lost 6 bases and the J gene lost 6 bases, with 11 bases spanning the gap. CDR1 and CDR2 (germline): SGHTA, FQGTGA. This CDR3 has 13 amino acids. Here the CDR3 reads CASRTGLAGELFF. The CDR3 bases that were read are TGTGCCAGCAGAACGGGGTTGGCCGGGGAG.

About this clone: An end of the junction differs from the germline gene, which may be a read error. The CDR3 DNA, read in part, is TGTGCCAGCAGTGAAGATCGGGTATTGTATACTTCACCC. Amino acid sequence: CASSEDRVLYTSP. In full, the CDR3 reads CASSEDRVLYTSPLHF. The chain recombines TRBV6-1 with TRBJ1-6; no clear D gene. The sequence runs out 3 residues before the end of the CDR3; the remainder is reconstructed from the germline J gene. Germline V CDR1 and CDR2: MNHNS, SASEGT. This CDR3 contains 16 residues.

With respect to this clone: The CDR3 extends 3 residues past the end of the read, so its final part is completed from the germline J gene. The chain is built from TRBV12-3 or TRBV12-4 and TRBJ2-5, with 11 nucleotides matching TRBD2. There are 15 residues in the CDR3. The ends lost 2 bases at V and 5 bases at J; junction bases unmatched: 4. CDR3 amino acids: CASSLRLAGWETQYF. CDR3 DNA (partial): TGTGCCAGCAGTTTACGACTAGCGGGGTGGGAGACC.

As to this clone: The CDR3 extends 3 residues past the end of the read, so its final part is completed from the germline J gene. The chain joins TRBV30 to TRBJ2-3; 13 nucleotides line up with TRBD2. V trimming: 4 bases; J trimming: 3 bases; junction bases outside the gene matches: 7. CDR1 and CDR2 from the germline V gene are GTSNPN and SVGIG (reference sequence). This CDR3 comprises 16 residues. The covered CDR3 bases are TGTGCCTGGACCCCAGGGACTAGCGGGGTTACAGATACG. Protein sequence: CAWTPGTSGVTDT. The whole CDR3 region reads CAWTPGTSGVTDTQYF.

A remark on this clone: The missing CDR3 end, 3 residues past where the read stops, is filled in from the germline J gene. The chain employs TRBV5-1 and TRBJ1-5; D remains ambiguous. Trimming removed 0 bases at V and 7 bases at J, with 11 bases between. Germline V gene sequence: CDR1 SGHRS, CDR2 YFSETQ. CDR3 length equals 14 residues. The part of the CDR3 DNA that was read is TGCGCCAGCAGCTTGGAGGCAGGCCGGCAGCCC. Its protein is CASSLEAGRQP. The whole CDR3 protein is CASSLEAGRQPQHF.

Remarks on this clone: Read sequence stops 3 residues before the CDR3 end, and the germline J gene provides the missing end. This rearrangement joins TRBV20-1 to TRBJ1-5, with 10 bases that match TRBD1. Germline V gene data show CDR1 as DFQATT and CDR2 as SNEGSKA (reference sequence). The ends lost 2 bases at V and 1 base at J; junction bases unmatched: 8. This CDR3 is built from 17 residues. The CDR3 protein is CSARPIPGQGSNQPQHF. CDR3 DNA, as far as it was read: TGCAGTGCTAGACCAATCCCGGGACAGGGGAGCAATCAGCCC.

As for this clone: Relative to the germline gene, one junction end is altered; a read error may explain this. The sequenced fragment ends 3 residues before the CDR3 boundary, so the rest is inferred from the germline J gene. The rearrangement links TRBV7-9 to TRBJ2-5, with 12 bases aligning to TRBD1. This CDR3 has 14 amino acids. In germline, CDR1 is SEHNR, CDR2 FQNEAQ (reference sequence). This chain's CDR3 is CASSRDRGQATQYF. CDR3 bases read: TGTGCCAGCAGCAGGGACAGGGGGCAAGCGACC.

Remarks on this clone: Sequencing ends 3 residues short of the CDR3 end; the germline J gene provides the rest. The chain carries TRBV7-6 and TRBJ1-1; D possibly corresponds to TRBD1 (6 bases). Trimming stripped 5 bases from V and 6 bases from J, with 13 bases between. CDR1 is SGHVS and CDR2 is FNYEAQ in the germline V gene. The CDR3 has 13 residues. The DNA read from the CDR3 is TGTGCCAGCAGCGGCCCGGGGGGCTCTGAA. Translated, it gives CASSGPGGSE. The entire CDR3 is CASSGPGGSEAFF.

CDR3 bases read: TGCGCCAGCAGCTTGGAACAGGGGGGGCGCAATGAG. Its translation: CASSLEQGGRNE. The entire CDR3 reads CASSLEQGGRNEQFF. The V gene is TRBV5-1, the J gene TRBJ2-1; a possible D gene is TRBD1 (8 bases). The read terminates 3 residues before the CDR3 end, so the remaining end is supplied by the germline J gene. CDR1 is SGHRS and CDR2 is YFSETQ in the germline V gene. The length of the CDR3 is 15 residues. Trimming left V 0 bases short and J 6 bases short, with 13 bases between.

Notes on this clone: With the read ending 3 residues before the CDR3 end, the germline J gene is used to fill in that end. The rearrangement uses TRBV10-3 and TRBJ1-1; D gene ambiguous. V lost 2 bases to trimming and J lost 4 bases, with 11 bases between them. CDR3 length: 14 residues. Germline CDR1 and CDR2: ENHRY and SYGVKD. The chain's CDR3 is CAISEKARGTEAFF. The sequenced CDR3 bases are TGTGCCATCAGTGAGAAGGCACGCGGCACTGAA.

For this clone: The read terminates 3 residues ahead of where the CDR3 ends, so the germline J gene completes it. This chain joins TRBV6-1 and TRBJ2-2, with D possibly being TRBD1 (5 bases). Germline V gene sequence: CDR1 MNHNS, CDR2 SASEGT. The length of the CDR3 is 14 residues. V was shortened by 2 bases and J by 4 bases, with 8 bases between the two germline ends. Partial CDR3 DNA: TGTGCCAGCAGTGAACAGGGCATCACCGGGGAG. This encodes CASSEQGITGE. The full CDR3 sequence reads CASSEQGITGELFF.

About this clone itself: The read finishes 3 residues shy of the CDR3 end, and the germline J gene is used to complete it. The genes are TRBV10-3 and TRBJ1-3, with TRBD1 matching 7 bases. Germline CDR1 is ENHRY and CDR2 is SYGVKD. V was clipped by 1 base and J by 0 bases; unmatched bases: 12. The CDR3 contains 19 residues. The CDR3 here is CAISEFGASGGTSGNTIYF. Partial CDR3 DNA: TGTGCCATCAGTGAGTTTGGAGCGTCAGGGGGAACCTCTGGAAACACC.

As to this clone: The CDR3 end lies 3 residues beyond the end of the read and is filled in from the germline J gene. V gene TRBV15 combines with J gene TRBJ2-1; TRBD2 might be the D (6 bases). This CDR3 spans 14 amino acids. V lost 1 base and J 7 bases, leaving 11 bases between the germline ends. Germline lookup yields CDR1 LNHNV and CDR2 YYDKDF (reference sequence). The covered CDR3 bases are TGTGCCACCAGCAGAGGCGGGGTAGTTAATGAG. The encoded protein is CATSRGGVVNE. From start to end, the CDR3 is CATSRGGVVNEQFF.

A word on this clone: The CDR3 end falls 3 residues outside the read, so it is completed with the germline J gene. The rearrangement links TRBV2 to TRBJ1-2, with 8 nucleotides matching TRBD1. The length of the CDR3 is 13 residues. V lost 9 bases, J lost 2 bases, and 5 bases stayed unmatched. The germline gives CDR1 SNHLY, CDR2 FYNNEI. The part of the CDR3 DNA that was read is TGTGCCAGTACAAGACAGGGGAACTATGGC. Its translation: CASTRQGNYG. The CDR3, in full, reads CASTRQGNYGYTF.

Remarks on this clone: The read terminates 3 residues before the CDR3 end, so the remaining end is supplied by the germline J gene. The rearrangement uses TRBV18 and TRBJ2-7, with 8 bases matching TRBD2. From germline, CDR1 is KGHSH and CDR2 LQKENI. V lost 4 bases and J lost 2; bases outside the gene matches: 7. There are 15 residues in the CDR3. The CDR3 spells CASSRTLAVAYEQYF. Partial CDR3 DNA: TGTGCCAGCTCACGTACACTAGCGGTTGCCTACGAG.